This TCR beta chain was obtained from a study of radiotherapy plus CTLA-4 blockade in lung cancer. CDR3 length: 16 amino acids. Unmatched junction bases numbered 6, after V lost 0 bases and J lost 3 bases. CDR1 SGDLS and CDR2 YYNGEE come from the germline V gene. TCRdb's copy holds only in-frame clones and misses some; the assay was immunoSEQ multiplex PCR. The sample yields 40,000 to 60,000 clones, 75% to 85% seen once. This rearrangement joins TRBV9 to TRBJ2-7; 10 bases align to TRBD2. This sequence was found in a human donor with non-small cell lung cancer who had stable disease on radiotherapy plus ipilimumab. The sample consisted of peripheral blood, taken from a patient treated with radiotherapy plus ipilimumab. CDR3 amino acids: CASSVEASGSIYEQYF. Here the CDR3 DNA reads TGTGCCAGCAGCGTAGAGGCTAGCGGGAGTATCTACGAGCAGTACTTC.